Given below is one TCR beta chain in context. The data are from a study of blood T cell repertoires in COVID-19. Overall study: From the United States, Italy and Spain came samples of acute and convalescent COVID-19. PBMCs, B-cell-depleted T cells, or T cells were the source of the cDNA or gDNA that made up the material.

Original processing notes: Counts of nucleated cells, estimated from reference gene primer amplification, were obtained. Produced via immunoSEQ multiplex PCR; TCRdb's table is partial and in-frame only. That table gives V, J and clone size, and the DNA gave D and trimming. This sample yields 40,000 to 50,000 clones, of which approximately 86% are seen a single time; roughly 5.7% belongs to the top ten. The germline V gene encodes CDR1 LNHDA and CDR2 SQIVND (reference sequence). This CDR3 comprises 15 residues. V shed 9 bases and J 7 bases; nucleotides not matched to a gene: 15. The sample was peripheral blood. The V and J genes are TRBV19 and TRBJ2-1; TRBD2 matches at 7 bases. The origin of this receptor is a man aged 45-65 years with active COVID-19. CDR3 bases: TGTGCCAGCCGTACCTTAAATAGCGGGTCTAATGAGCAGTTCTTC. Amino acid sequence: CASRTLNSGSNEQFF.